This TCR beta chain was documented in a study of cytomegalovirus exposure and HLA in healthy donors. Germline loops: CDR1 MDHEN, CDR2 SYDVKM. With 3 bases removed from V and 7 bases from J, the gap between germline ends came to 22 bases. This CDR3 has 17 residues. Study-level points and caveats: When analyzed later, the rates of TCR association showed variation by HLA locus, with DRB1 the most and HLA-C the fewest. Some V segments (TRBV6-2 and TRBV6-3 among them) were excluded as indistinguishable.

Remarks on this clone: Its antigen is not identified.

With 60 Vbeta and 13 Jbeta primers, the PCR was carried out. Here immunoSEQ multiplex PCR was the method, and the copy in TCRdb shows in-frame clones only, minus some. The repertoire includes 120,000 or so clones, less than 90% of them detected once, and 0.24% sits in the top ten. The sequencing input was PBMCs. J is TRBJ2-1 and V is TRBV28; D may be TRBD2 (7 bases). This sequence originates from a man aged 45-65 years in good health and CMV-seronegative. CDR3: CASSFLKTGRVMNEQFF. In nucleotides, the CDR3 is TGTGCCAGCAGTTTTCTTAAAACAGGGAGGGTTATGAATGAGCAGTTCTTC.